This T cell receptor beta chain was retrieved from a study of CD8+ T cells in alopecia areata. Overall study context: It was oral tofacitinib, at 5 to 10 mg twice daily, that treated patients received.

The V end was cut by 2 bases, the J end by 0 bases, with 7 bases between. Per the germline V gene, CDR1 is SQVTM and CDR2 is ANQGSEA. The CDR3 covers 13 residues. Investigators isolated RNA and reverse transcribed it into cDNA to act as the sequencing template. TCRdb's table, derived via immunoSEQ multiplex PCR, lists solely in-frame clones and lacks some. The table shows more than 95,000 clones, with roughly 57% occurring only once. Treatment here: oral pan-JAK inhibitor, 5-10 mg twice daily. As to this clone: What it binds is not known.

General observations from the study: Tofacitinib significantly brought down scalp clonality and expanded CD8+ clones among top 100. Many of the expanded lesional clones endured in scalp and blood while on tofacitinib.

Sequenced material: CD4+ T cells sorted from blood, taken at week 4, from a patient treated with tofacitinib. The chain links TRBV29-1 to TRBJ1-1; D not certain. The sequence came from a human donor with alopecia areata. The CDR3, as DNA: TGCAGCGTTGAAAAGACCTTGAACACTGAAGCTTTCTTT. Protein: CSVEKTLNTEAFF.